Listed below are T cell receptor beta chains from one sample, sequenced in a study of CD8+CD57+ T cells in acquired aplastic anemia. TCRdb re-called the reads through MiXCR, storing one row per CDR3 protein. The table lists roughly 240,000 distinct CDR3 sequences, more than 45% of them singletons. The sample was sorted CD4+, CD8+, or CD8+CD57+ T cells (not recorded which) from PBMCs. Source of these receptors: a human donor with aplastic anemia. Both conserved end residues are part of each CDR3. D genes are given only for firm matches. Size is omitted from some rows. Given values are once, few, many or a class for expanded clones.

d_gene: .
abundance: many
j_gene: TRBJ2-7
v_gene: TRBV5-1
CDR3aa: CASSLDGTGYEQYF
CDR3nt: TGCGCCAGCAGCTTGGATGGGACCGGCTACGAGCAGTACTTC

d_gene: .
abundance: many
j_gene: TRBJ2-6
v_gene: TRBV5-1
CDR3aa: CASSLRRFSGANVLTF
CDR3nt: TGCGCCAGCAGCTTAAGGCGGTTCTCTGGGGCCAACGTCCTGACTTTC

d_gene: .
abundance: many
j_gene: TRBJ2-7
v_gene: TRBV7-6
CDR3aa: CASSPGPPGRRNEQYF
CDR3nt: TGTGCCAGCAGCCCCGGACCACCGGGACGGAGAAACGAGCAGTACTTC

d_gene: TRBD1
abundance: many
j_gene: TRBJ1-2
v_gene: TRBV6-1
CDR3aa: CASSEVEDREVGGYTF
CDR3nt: TGTGCCAGCAGTGAGGTTGAAGACAGGGAAGTTGGTGGCTACACCTTC

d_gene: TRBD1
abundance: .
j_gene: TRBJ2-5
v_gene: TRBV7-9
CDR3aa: CASSLETGQAQYF
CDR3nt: TGTGCCAGCAGCTTGGAAACCGGACAGGCCCAGTACTTC

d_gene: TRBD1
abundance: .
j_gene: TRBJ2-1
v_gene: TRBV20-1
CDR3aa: CSATPPGTGVRNEQFF
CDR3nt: TGCAGTGCTACCCCACCCGGGACAGGGGTTCGAAATGAGCAGTTCTTC

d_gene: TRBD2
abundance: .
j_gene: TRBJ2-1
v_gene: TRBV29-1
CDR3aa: CSVEGLAGTNEQFF
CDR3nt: TGCAGCGTTGAGGGACTAGCGGGAACCAATGAGCAGTTCTTC

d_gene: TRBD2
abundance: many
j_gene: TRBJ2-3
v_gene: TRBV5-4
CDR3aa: CASSGTGTSGTADTQYF
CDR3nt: TGTGCCAGCAGCGGAACCGGGACTAGCGGAACAGCAGATACGCAGTATTTT

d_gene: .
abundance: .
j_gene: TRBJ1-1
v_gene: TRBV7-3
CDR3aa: CASSLSFGDTEAFF
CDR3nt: TGTGCCAGCAGCTTAAGTTTTGGGGACACTGAAGCTTTCTTT

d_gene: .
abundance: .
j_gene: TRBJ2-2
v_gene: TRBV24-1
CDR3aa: CATSDPGPGELFF
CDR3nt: TGTGCCACCAGTGATCCAGGTCCCGGGGAGCTGTTTTTT

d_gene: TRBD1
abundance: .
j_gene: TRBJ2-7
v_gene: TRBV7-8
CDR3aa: CASSLEGGQGHYEQYF
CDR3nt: TGTGCCAGCAGCTTAGAAGGCGGACAGGGCCACTACGAGCAGTACTTC

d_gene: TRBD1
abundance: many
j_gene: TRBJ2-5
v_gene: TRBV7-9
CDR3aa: CAGQGARETQYF
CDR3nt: TGTGCCGGACAGGGGGCTAGGGAGACCCAGTACTTC

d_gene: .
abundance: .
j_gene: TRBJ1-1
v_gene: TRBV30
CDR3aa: CAWSVPGSHTEAFF
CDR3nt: TGTGCCTGGAGTGTGCCAGGGTCCCACACTGAAGCTTTCTTT

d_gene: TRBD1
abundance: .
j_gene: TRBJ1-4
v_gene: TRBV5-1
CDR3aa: CASSKLNRGQNTEKLFF
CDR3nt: TGCGCCAGCAGCAAACTTAACAGGGGGCAGAACACTGAAAAACTGTTTTTT

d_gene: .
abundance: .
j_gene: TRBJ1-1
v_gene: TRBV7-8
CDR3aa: CASSLAYRGNTEAFF
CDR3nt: TGTGCCAGCAGCTTAGCCTACCGGGGAAACACTGAAGCTTTCTTT

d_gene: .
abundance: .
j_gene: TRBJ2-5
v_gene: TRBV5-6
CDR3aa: CASSLLETRYF
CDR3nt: TGTGCCAGCAGCTTGCTCGAGACCCGGTACTTC

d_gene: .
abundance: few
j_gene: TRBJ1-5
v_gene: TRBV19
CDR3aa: CASSILGEEETQHF
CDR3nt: TGTGCCAGTAGTATTTTGGGGGAAGAAGAGACCCAGCATTTT